The entry that follows covers one T cell receptor (beta chain) sequence. Its target is unknown. The sample providers were healthy Caucasian people from Russia, aged about 6 to 100. Then a second PCR, running about 7 to 11 cycles, was carried out with a sample-barcoded 5' primer and a J-beta primer mix. Each cDNA molecule was tagged by a template-switch adaptor that had 12 random nucleotides. TCRdb passed the 5' RACE reads through MiXCR, listing each CDR3 protein once. The table has around 790,000 distinct CDR3 sequences, under 55% seen once. The source of the sample is a study of blood T cells in healthy people across ages. Looking at the study overall: About one barcoded beta molecule per two T cells came from capture by template switching. Findings and caveats of the study: TCR beta diversity was tightly associated with the proportion of naive T cells.

Germline values: CDR1 MGHRA, CDR2 YSYEKL. V lost 4 bases and J 5 bases, leaving 14 bases between the germline ends. The CDR3 is made up of 14 amino acids. The clonotype was recovered from a man in his sixties in good health. This chain joins TRBV4-1 and TRBJ1-1, with a weak D call TRBD1 (5 bases). The sample taken for sequencing was blood. CDR3 residues: CASSPTTVGTEAFF. The CDR3 nucleotides are TGCGCCAGCAGCCCTACGACAGTTGGTACTGAAGCTTTCTTT.